One and the same sample provided the 5 T cell receptor beta chains below, sequenced in a study of CD8+ T cells in alopecia areata. The authors extracted RNA and reverse transcribed it into cDNA as the sequencing template. Sequenced by immunoSEQ multiplex PCR; TCRdb stores in-frame clones only, minus some. The table lists fewer than 110,000 clones, approximately 52% of them singletons. Material for sequencing was CD4+ T cells sorted from blood. These receptors all stem from a human donor in good health.

This clone was seen only a few times. The V and J genes are TRBV7-9 and TRBJ1-2; 9 bases align to TRBD1. The CDR3 extends over 14 amino acids. Per germline, CDR1 SEHNR and CDR2 FQNEAQ (reference sequence). J gave up 5 bases and V 5 bases, and 6 bases lay outside the gene matches. This CDR3 reads CASSRGQGGYGYTF. CDR3 in DNA: TGTGCCAGCAGCCGGGGACAGGGAGGATATGGCTACACCTTC.

J is TRBJ1-1 and V is TRBV5-1; 7 positions agree with TRBD1. This CDR3 has 17 amino acids. Per the germline V gene, CDR1 is SGHRS and CDR2 is YFSETQ. After removal of 0 bases from V and 2 bases from J, the junction contained 10 bases not matched to a gene. The CDR3 sequence is CASSLVRDRDGNTEAFF. The DNA for the CDR3 is TGCGCCAGCAGCTTGGTCCGCGACAGGGATGGTAACACTGAAGCTTTCTTT.

The chain combines TRBV7-2 with TRBJ1-6; possible D gene TRBD1, 5 bases. CDR1 and CDR2 from the germline V gene are SGHTA and FQGNSA. V dropped 2 bases and J dropped 9 bases, with 11 bases sitting between them. The CDR3 totals 14 residues. The CDR3: CASSLRQGGSPLHF. The CDR3 region has the DNA TGTGCCAGCAGCTTACGGCAGGGAGGTTCACCCCTCCACTTT.

In this sample, this clone turned up once. The rearrangement links TRBV4-1 to TRBJ2-1; 11 nucleotides align to TRBD2. The CDR3 is made up of 16 amino acids. Germline values: CDR1 MGHRA, CDR2 YSYEKL. V shed 3 bases and J 6 bases; nucleotides not matched to a gene: 7. CDR3: CASSQPGLAAINEQFF. The CDR3 region has the DNA TGCGCCAGCAGCCAGCCGGGACTAGCGGCCATCAATGAGCAGTTCTTC.

This clone was recorded a few times. This sequence joins TRBV29-1 and TRBJ2-3; either TRBD1 or TRBD2 may supply D (5 bases each). Trimming shortened V by 6 bases and J by 10 bases, and 8 bases separated the two germline ends. This CDR3 comprises 9 residues. Germline CDR1 SQVTM, CDR2 ANQGSEA. CDR3 amino acids: CSVGVAQYF. The CDR3 DNA is TGCAGCGTGGGGGTGGCGCAGTATTTT.